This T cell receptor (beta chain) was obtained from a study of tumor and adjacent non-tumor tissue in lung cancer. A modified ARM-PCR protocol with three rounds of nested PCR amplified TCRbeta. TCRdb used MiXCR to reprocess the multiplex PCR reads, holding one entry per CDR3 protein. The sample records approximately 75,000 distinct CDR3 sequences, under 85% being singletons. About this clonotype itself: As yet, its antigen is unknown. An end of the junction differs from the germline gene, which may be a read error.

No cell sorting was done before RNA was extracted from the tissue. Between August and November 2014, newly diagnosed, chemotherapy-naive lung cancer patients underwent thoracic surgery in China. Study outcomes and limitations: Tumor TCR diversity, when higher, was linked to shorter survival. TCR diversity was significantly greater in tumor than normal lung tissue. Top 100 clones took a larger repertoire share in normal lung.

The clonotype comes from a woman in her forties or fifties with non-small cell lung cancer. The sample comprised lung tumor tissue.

The CDR3 DNA follows: TGTGCCAGCAGCTTAACAATGGACACTGAAGTTTTCTTT. Its translation: CASSLTMDTEVFF. The J gene is TRBJ1-1, the V gene TRBV7-3, with D perhaps matching TRBD1 (5 bases). Germline V gene sequence: CDR1 SGHTA, CDR2 FQGTGA. The CDR3 has 13 residues.